Below are 19 T cell receptor beta chains sequenced from a single sample in a study of OX40 agonist ivuxolimab in advanced cancers. Method: immunoSEQ multiplex PCR; TCRdb's copy keeps in-frame clones and lacks some. Among approximately 33,000 clones listed, 90% were seen once. Source: CD4+ or CD8+ T cells sorted from blood, taken in a trial of the OX40 agonist ivuxolimab. These receptors originate from an adult with an advanced solid tumor such as melanoma, head and neck, liver or kidney cancer.

The chain joins TRBV11-2 to TRBJ1-1; TRBD1 might be the D (5 bases). From germline, CDR1 is SGHAT and CDR2 FQNNGV. The CDR3 is 19 residues long. Between the trimmed V and J ends, which lost 0 bases and 3 bases, there was a span of 23 bases. CDR3 sequence: CASSLDFSAFGGLDTEAFF. In DNA, the CDR3 is TGTGCCAGCAGCTTAGATTTCTCGGCGTTCGGGGGTTTGGACACTGAAGCTTTCTTT.

Here the CDR3 reads CASGSSSYGYTF. As DNA, the CDR3 is TGTGCTAGTGGTTCGTCAAGCTATGGCTACACCTTC. The chain recombines TRBV12-5 with TRBJ1-2; D unresolved. Germline CDR1 reads LGHNT; CDR2 reads FRNRAP. The CDR3 length is 12 residues. Trimming pared 4 bases from V and 4 bases from J, leaving 7 bases between.

The V call is TRBV2, the J call TRBJ1-5; D gene ambiguous. The CDR3 sequence is 12 residues long. With 8 bases removed from V and 4 bases from J, the gap between germline ends came to 9 bases. Germline V CDR1 and CDR2: SNHLY, FYNNEI. The DNA for the CDR3 is TGTGCCAGCCGGTGGGTTAATCAGCCCCAGCATTTT. Amino acid sequence: CASRWVNQPQHF.

The chain links TRBV6-6 to TRBJ2-7, with D possibly called TRBD1 or TRBD2 (5 bases each). V was trimmed by 2 bases and J by 6 bases, leaving 5 bases between them. The CDR3 sequence is 11 residues long. Germline V gene lookup returns CDR1 MNHNY and CDR2 SVGAGI (reference sequence). The CDR3 bases are TGTGCCAGCAGTTACGGGACCGAGCAGTACTTC. It specifies CASSYGTEQYF.

This rearrangement joins TRBV9 to TRBJ2-1; D unclear. V shed 4 bases and J shed 10 bases, with 21 bases lying between them. The CDR3 is made up of 15 amino acids. CDR1 SGDLS and CDR2 YYNGEE come from the germline V gene. The CDR3 bases are TGTGCCAGCAGCACTTTCGGATTAGAAGGATTCGAGCAGTTCTTC. The encoded protein is CASSTFGLEGFEQFF.

The chain couples TRBV5-1 to TRBJ1-2; D gene uncertain. Per germline, CDR1 SGHRS and CDR2 YFSETQ. V was pared by 4 bases and J by 6 bases, with 13 bases between. The CDR3 runs 13 residues. In DNA, the CDR3 is TGCGCCAGCAGCCCGGGGATTCCCCATGGCTACACCTTC. Residues: CASSPGIPHGYTF.

This chain uses TRBV28 with TRBJ1-1; D is perhaps TRBD1 (5 bases). V lost 2 bases, J lost 4 bases, and 14 bases lay in between. This CDR3 has 15 amino acids. Looked up from germline, CDR1 is MDHEN and CDR2 is SYDVKM. The CDR3 DNA reads as TGTGCCAGCAGTTTAATAAGGGGAGTTTTCACTGAAGCTTTCTTT. Its protein is CASSLIRGVFTEAFF.

This clone was detected only once. The chain joins TRBV6-5 to TRBJ1-2; possible D gene TRBD1, 5 bases. The germline V and J ends were trimmed by 7 bases and 4 bases, with 16 bases remaining between them. Germline V gene data show CDR1 as MNHEY and CDR2 as SVGAGI. CDR3 length: 14 residues. CDR3 DNA: TGTGCCAGCACAGGGATCGACAGCATCTATGGCTACACCTTC. Translation: CASTGIDSIYGYTF.

The genes are TRBV4-3 and TRBJ1-1; TRBD1 might be the D (5 bases). The germline V and J ends were trimmed by 1 base and 0 bases, with 12 bases remaining between them. The CDR3 is made up of 16 amino acids. CDR1 and CDR2 (germline): LGHNA, YSLEER. This chain's CDR3 is CASSQGQGAMNTEAFF. CDR3 nucleotide sequence: TGCGCCAGCAGCCAAGGGCAGGGTGCCATGAACACTGAAGCTTTCTTT.

This clone has a handful of counts. The chain carries TRBV13 and TRBJ1-2; D is possibly TRBD1 (5 bases). The V and J ends lost 5 bases and 2 bases respectively, with 9 bases between them. This CDR3 is built from 13 residues. Per germline, CDR1 PRHDT and CDR2 FYEKMQ (reference sequence). DNA of the CDR3: TGTGCCAGCAGCGCGGGACGGAACTATGGCTACACCTTC. It translates to CASSAGRNYGYTF. The full variable domain, rest sourced from reference TRBV13 and TRBJ1-2, is AAGVIQSPRHLIKEKRETATLKCYPIPRHDTVYWYQQGPGQDPQFLISFYEKMQSDKGSIPDRFSAQQFSDYHSELNMSSLELGDSALYFCASSAGRNYGYTFGSGTRLTVV.

V is TRBV9 and J is TRBJ2-7; D unresolved. This CDR3 comprises 12 residues. Germline V gene lookup returns CDR1 SGDLS and CDR2 YYNGEE. Trimming stripped 3 bases from V and 6 bases from J, with 10 bases between. CDR3 in amino acids: CASSGDSGEQYF. The CDR3 nucleotides are TGTGCCAGCAGCGGCGACTCAGGCGAGCAGTACTTC. The variable domain in full, completed from reference TRBV9 and TRBJ2-7, reads DSGVTQTPKHLITATGQRVTLRCSPRSGDLSVYWYQQSLDQGLQFLIQYYNGEERAKGNILERFSAQQFPDLHSELNLSSLELGDSALYFCASSGDSGEQYFGPGTRLTVT.

The chain recombines TRBV28 with TRBJ2-6; no clear D gene. The CDR3 spans 16 residues. Germline CDR1 and CDR2: MDHEN and SYDVKM. V was shortened by 4 bases and J by 0 bases, with 10 bases between the two germline ends. The CDR3 protein is CASSSFRVSGANVLTF. The CDR3 DNA reads as TGTGCCAGCAGTTCATTCCGGGTCTCTGGGGCCAACGTCCTGACTTTC. Filled out from reference TRBV28 and TRBJ2-6, the complete variable domain reads DVKVTQSSRYLVKRTGEKVFLECVQDMDHENMFWYRQDPGLGLRLIYFSYDVKMKEKGDIPEGYSVSREKKERFSLILESASTNQTSMYLCASSSFRVSGANVLTFGAGSRLTVL.

V usage is TRBV5-5 and J usage is TRBJ2-1, with D maybe TRBD2 (6 bases). V was shortened by 0 bases and J by 4 bases, with 14 bases between the two germline ends. The germline gives CDR1 SGHKS, CDR2 YYEKEE (reference sequence). This CDR3 has 16 amino acids. CDR3 bases: TGTGCCAGCAGCTTGGTTTGGACTATGTCTTACAATGAGCAGTTCTTC. As protein: CASSLVWTMSYNEQFF.

The chain is built from TRBV6-5 and TRBJ1-5; TRBD1 might be the D (5 bases). The V gene's germline CDR1 is MNHEY and CDR2 SVGAGI. Trimming stripped 5 bases from V and 2 bases from J, with 10 bases between. The CDR3 loop spans 14 amino acids. The CDR3 DNA reads as TGTGCCAGCAGTAAGACGGGGGGCAATCAGCCCCAGCATTTT. Its translation is CASSKTGGNQPQHF.

By proportion, this clone is medium-sized. With a much larger clone just one base away, this may be a read error. The chain carries TRBV6-1 and TRBJ2-3; D gene unclear. Trimming took off 3 bases at V and 2 bases at J, with 0 bases between the two ends. The germline CDR1 and CDR2 sequences are MNHNS and SASEGT. The CDR3 covers 11 residues. DNA for the CDR3: TGTGCCAGCAGTGACACAGATACGCAGTATTTT. It yields the protein CASSDTDTQYF.

This clone was detected only a few times. The rearrangement uses TRBV19 and TRBJ1-1; D might be TRBD1 (6 bases). Trimming took 5 bases from V and 7 from J, leaving 20 bases between them. The germline gives CDR1 LNHDA, CDR2 SQIVND (reference sequence). The CDR3 length is 15 residues. CDR3 region: CASSAPYRDLNEAFF. The CDR3, as DNA: TGTGCCAGTAGTGCACCATACAGGGATTTGAATGAAGCTTTCTTT. Variable domain in full (rest from reference TRBV19 and TRBJ1-1): DGGITQSPKYLFRKEGQNVTLSCEQNLNHDAMYWYRQDPGQGLRLIYYSQIVNDFQKGDIAEGYSVSREKKESFPLTVTSAQKNPTAFYLCASSAPYRDLNEAFFGQGTRLTVV.

The chain combines TRBV7-9 with TRBJ2-7; 10 nucleotides agree with TRBD2. CDR1 is SEHNR, CDR2 FQNEAQ, per germline (reference sequence). The CDR3 is 14 amino acids. Trimming took 4 bases from V and 7 from J; bases not matched to a gene: 7. In nucleotides, the CDR3 is TGTGCCAGCAGCTCAGTCCTAGCGGGGGCTGAGCAGTACTTC. Its translation is CASSSVLAGAEQYF.

The V and J genes are TRBV9 and TRBJ2-2; D call uncertain. The CDR3 has 13 residues. V was clipped by 4 bases and J by 0 bases, with 4 bases between them. Germline values: CDR1 SGDLS, CDR2 YYNGEE. The CDR3 DNA reads TGTGCCAGCAGCCCGCCGAACACCGGGGAGCTGTTTTTT. It is translated as CASSPPNTGELFF.

The rearrangement joins TRBV6-5 to TRBJ2-5; 7 bases are shared with TRBD1. CDR1 MNHEY and CDR2 SVGAGI come from the germline V gene. J lost 3 bases, V lost 10 bases, and 5 bases had no gene match. The CDR3 consists of 12 residues. The CDR3 nucleotides read TGTGCCACCCAGACAGGGAAAGAGACCCAGTACTTC. Protein: CATQTGKETQYF.